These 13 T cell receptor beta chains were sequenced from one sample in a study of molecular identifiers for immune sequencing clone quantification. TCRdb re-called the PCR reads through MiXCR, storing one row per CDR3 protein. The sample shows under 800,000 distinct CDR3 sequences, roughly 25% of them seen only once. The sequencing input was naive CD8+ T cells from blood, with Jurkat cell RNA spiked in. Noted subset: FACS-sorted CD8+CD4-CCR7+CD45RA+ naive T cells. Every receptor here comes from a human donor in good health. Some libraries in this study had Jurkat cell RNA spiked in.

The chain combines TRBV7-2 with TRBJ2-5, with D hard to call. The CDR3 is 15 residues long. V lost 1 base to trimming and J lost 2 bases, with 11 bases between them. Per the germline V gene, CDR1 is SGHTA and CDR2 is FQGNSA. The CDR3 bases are TGTGCCAGCAGCTTAGGATCTGGGCTTCAAGAGACCCAGTACTTC. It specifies CASSLGSGLQETQYF.

CDR3 in amino acids: CASSPLAWGEQGQPQHF. The CDR3 DNA is TGTGCCAGCAGCCCGCTCGCATGGGGGGAACAGGGTCAGCCCCAGCATTTT. This chain uses TRBV6-5 with TRBJ1-5; tentative D call: TRBD1 (6 bases). From germline, CDR1 is MNHEY and CDR2 SVGAGI. CDR3 length equals 17 residues. V was clipped by 6 bases and J by 6 bases, with 24 bases between them.

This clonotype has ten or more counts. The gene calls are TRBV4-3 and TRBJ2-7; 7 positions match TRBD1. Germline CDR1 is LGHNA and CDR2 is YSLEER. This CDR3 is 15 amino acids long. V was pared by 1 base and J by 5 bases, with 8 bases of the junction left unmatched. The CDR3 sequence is CASSQGTGRPNEQYF. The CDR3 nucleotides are TGCGCCAGCAGCCAAGGGACAGGCCGACCGAACGAGCAGTACTTC.

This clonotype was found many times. The CDR3: CASSGRLAGEVEQFF. As DNA, the CDR3 is TGTGCCAGCAGTGGGAGACTAGCGGGAGAGGTTGAGCAGTTCTTC. The rearrangement links TRBV25-1 to TRBJ2-1; 12 nucleotides match TRBD2. Germline CDR1 is MGHDK and CDR2 is SYGVNS. With V trimmed by 4 bases and J by 9 bases, 7 bases remained unmatched. The CDR3 is 15 residues long.

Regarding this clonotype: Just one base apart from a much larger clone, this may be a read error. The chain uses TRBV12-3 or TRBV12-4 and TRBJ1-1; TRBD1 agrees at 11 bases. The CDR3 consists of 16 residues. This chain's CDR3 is CASSSRDRGTNIEAFF. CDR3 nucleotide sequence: TGTGCCAGCAGTTCGAGGGACAGGGGGACGAACATTGAAGCTTTCTTT.

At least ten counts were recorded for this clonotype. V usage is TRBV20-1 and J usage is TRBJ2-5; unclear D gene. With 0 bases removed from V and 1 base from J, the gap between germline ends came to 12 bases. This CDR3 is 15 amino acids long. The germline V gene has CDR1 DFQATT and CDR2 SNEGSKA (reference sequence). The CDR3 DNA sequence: TGCAGTGCTAGAGATATCGGAAACCCCCAAGAGACCCAGTACTTC. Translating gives CSARDIGNPQETQYF.

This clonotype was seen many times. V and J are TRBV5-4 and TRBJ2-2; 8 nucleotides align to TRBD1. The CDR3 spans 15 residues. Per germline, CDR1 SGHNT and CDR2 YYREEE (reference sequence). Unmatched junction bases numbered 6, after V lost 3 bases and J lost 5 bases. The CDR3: CASSYRTGLTGELFF. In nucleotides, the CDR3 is TGTGCCAGCAGCTACAGGACAGGGCTAACCGGGGAGCTGTTTTTT.

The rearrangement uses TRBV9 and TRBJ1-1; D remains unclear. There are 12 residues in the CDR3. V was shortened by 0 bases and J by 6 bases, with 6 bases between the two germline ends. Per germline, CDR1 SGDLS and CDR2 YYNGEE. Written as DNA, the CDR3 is TGTGCCAGCAGCGTAGAGGGAGCTGAAGCTTTCTTT. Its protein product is CASSVEGAEAFF.

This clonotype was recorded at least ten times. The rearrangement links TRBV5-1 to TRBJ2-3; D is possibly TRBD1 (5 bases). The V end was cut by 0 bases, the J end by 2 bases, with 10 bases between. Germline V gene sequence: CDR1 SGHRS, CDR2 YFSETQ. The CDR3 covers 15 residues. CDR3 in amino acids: CASSLVIGDTDTQYF. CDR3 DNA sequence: TGCGCCAGCAGCTTGGTTATAGGGGACACAGATACGCAGTATTTT.

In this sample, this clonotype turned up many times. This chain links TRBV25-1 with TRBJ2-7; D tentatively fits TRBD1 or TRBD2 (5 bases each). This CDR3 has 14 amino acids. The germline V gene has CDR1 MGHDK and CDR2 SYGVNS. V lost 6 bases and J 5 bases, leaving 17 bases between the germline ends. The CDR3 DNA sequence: TGTGCCAGCAGCTCCTCTCGAGGGGCAGACGAGCAGTACTTC. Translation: CASSSSRGADEQYF.

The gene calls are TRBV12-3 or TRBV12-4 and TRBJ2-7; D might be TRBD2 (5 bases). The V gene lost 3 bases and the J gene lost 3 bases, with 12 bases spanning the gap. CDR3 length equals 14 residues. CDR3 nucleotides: TGTGCCAGCAGTTTCGCAGGAGGATTCTACGAGCAGTACTTC. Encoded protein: CASSFAGGFYEQYF.

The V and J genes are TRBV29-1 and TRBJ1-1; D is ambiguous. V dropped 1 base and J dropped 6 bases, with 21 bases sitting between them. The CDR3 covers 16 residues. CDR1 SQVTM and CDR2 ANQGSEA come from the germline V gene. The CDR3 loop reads CSVEVWRSGHGPEAFF. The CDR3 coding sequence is TGCAGCGTTGAAGTATGGCGGTCCGGGCATGGGCCTGAAGCTTTCTTT.

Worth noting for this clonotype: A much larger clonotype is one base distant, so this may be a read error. The CDR3 spells CASSPAPPGTDVEAFF. DNA of the CDR3: TGTGCCAGCTCACCGGCCCCGCCCGGGACAGATGTTGAAGCTTTCTTT. V usage is TRBV18 and J usage is TRBJ1-1, with 7 bases that match TRBD1. The CDR3 runs 16 residues. CDR1 KGHSH and CDR2 LQKENI come from the germline V gene. The ends lost 3 bases at V and 7 bases at J; junction bases unmatched: 14.